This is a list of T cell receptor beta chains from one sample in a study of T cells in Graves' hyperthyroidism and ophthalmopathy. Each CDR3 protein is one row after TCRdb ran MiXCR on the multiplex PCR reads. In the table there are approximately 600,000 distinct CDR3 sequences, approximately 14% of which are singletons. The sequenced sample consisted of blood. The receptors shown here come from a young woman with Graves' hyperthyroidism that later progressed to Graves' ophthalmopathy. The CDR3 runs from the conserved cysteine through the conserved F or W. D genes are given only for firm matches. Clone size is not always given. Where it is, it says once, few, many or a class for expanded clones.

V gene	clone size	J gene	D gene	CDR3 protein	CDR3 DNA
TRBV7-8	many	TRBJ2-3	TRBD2	CASSLVLAGADTQYF	TGTGCCAGCAGCTTAGTACTAGCGGGAGCCGATACGCAGTATTTT
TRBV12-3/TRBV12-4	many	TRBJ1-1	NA	CASSFRGFSEAFF	TGTGCCAGCAGTTTCAGGGGTTTCAGTGAAGCTTTCTTT
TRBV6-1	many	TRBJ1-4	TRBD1	CASRSGTGVVELFF	TGTGCCAGCAGGTCCGGGACAGGGGTGGTGGAACTGTTTTTT
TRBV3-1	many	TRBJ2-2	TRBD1	CASTRQGSTGELFF	TGTGCCAGCACCAGACAGGGATCCACCGGGGAGCTGTTTTTT
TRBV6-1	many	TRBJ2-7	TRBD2	CASSQLAGNGYEQYF	TGTGCCAGCAGTCAACTAGCGGGAAATGGCTACGAGCAGTACTTC
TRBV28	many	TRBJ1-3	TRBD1	CASSSTGTGGNTIYF	TGTGCCAGCAGTTCCACCGGGACAGGAGGAAACACCATATATTTT
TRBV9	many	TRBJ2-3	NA	CASRLTDSTDTQYF	TGTGCCAGCAGATTGACAGACAGCACAGATACGCAGTATTTT
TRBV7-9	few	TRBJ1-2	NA	CASSTQTGNGYTF	TGTGCCAGCAGCACCCAGACAGGAAATGGCTACACCTTC
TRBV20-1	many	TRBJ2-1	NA	CSARVQGSYNEQFF	TGCAGTGCTAGAGTCCAGGGATCCTACAATGAGCAGTTCTTC
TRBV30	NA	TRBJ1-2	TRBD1	CAWSGDSDFYGYTF	TGTGCCTGGAGTGGGGACAGTGACTTCTATGGCTACACCTTC
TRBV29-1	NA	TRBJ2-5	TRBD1	CSATGAQETQYF	TGCAGCGCAACAGGGGCGCAAGAGACCCAGTACTTC
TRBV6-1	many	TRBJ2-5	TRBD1	CASSKTGGAETQYF	TGTGCCAGCAGTAAAACAGGGGGCGCCGAGACCCAGTACTTC
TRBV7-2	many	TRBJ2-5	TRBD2	CASSLLGLAEETQYF	TGTGCCAGCAGCTTACTTGGACTAGCGGAAGAGACCCAGTACTTC
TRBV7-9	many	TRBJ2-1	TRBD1	CASRTTGESYNEQFF	TGTGCCAGCAGAACAACAGGGGAATCCTACAATGAGCAGTTCTTC
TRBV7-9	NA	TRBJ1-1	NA	CASKSSGAGTEAFF	TGTGCCAGCAAGTCCTCGGGGGCGGGCACTGAAGCTTTCTTT
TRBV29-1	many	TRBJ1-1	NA	CSVGEGFEAFF	TGCAGCGTTGGGGAGGGCTTTGAAGCTTTCTTT
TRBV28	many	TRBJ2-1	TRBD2	CASSSLTSGDYNEQFF	TGTGCCAGCAGTTCGTTGACTAGCGGGGACTACAATGAGCAGTTCTTC
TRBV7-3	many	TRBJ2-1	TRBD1	CASSLSPGQPYNEQFF	TGTGCCAGCAGCCTCTCGCCGGGACAGCCCTACAATGAGCAGTTCTTC
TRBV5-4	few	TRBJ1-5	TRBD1	CASSSGTGKGQPQHF	TGTGCCAGCAGCTCCGGGACAGGGAAAGGTCAGCCCCAGCATTTT
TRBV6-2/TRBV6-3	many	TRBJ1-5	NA	CASTQGDSNQPQHF	TGTGCCAGTACACAGGGAGATAGCAATCAGCCCCAGCATTTT
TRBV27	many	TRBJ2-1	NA	CASSLGGDNPYNEQFF	TGTGCCAGCAGTTTAGGCGGGGATAACCCCTACAATGAGCAGTTCTTC
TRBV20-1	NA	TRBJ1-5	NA	CSAQGWGNQPQHF	TGCAGTGCTCAGGGATGGGGCAATCAGCCCCAGCATTTT